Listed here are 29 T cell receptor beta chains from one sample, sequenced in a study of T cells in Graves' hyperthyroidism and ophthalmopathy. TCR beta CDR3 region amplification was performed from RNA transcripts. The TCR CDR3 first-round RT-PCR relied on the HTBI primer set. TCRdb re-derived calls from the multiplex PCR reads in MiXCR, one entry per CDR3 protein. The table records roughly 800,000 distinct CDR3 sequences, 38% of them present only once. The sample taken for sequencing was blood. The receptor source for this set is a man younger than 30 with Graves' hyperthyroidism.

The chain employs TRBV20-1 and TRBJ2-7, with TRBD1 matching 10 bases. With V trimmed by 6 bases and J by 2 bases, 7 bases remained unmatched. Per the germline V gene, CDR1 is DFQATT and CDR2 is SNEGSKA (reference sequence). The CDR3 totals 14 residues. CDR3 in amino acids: CSATGQGVTYEQYF. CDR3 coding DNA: TGCAGTGCAACCGGACAGGGGGTAACCTACGAGCAGTACTTC.

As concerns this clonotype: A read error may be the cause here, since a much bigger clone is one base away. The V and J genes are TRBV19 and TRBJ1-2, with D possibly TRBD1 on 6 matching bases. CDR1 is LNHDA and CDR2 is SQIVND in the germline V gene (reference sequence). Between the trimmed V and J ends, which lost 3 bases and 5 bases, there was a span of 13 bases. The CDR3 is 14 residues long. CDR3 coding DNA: TGTGCCAGTAGTATTGGACAGATGCGGTATGGCTACACCTTC. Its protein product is CASSIGQMRYGYTF.

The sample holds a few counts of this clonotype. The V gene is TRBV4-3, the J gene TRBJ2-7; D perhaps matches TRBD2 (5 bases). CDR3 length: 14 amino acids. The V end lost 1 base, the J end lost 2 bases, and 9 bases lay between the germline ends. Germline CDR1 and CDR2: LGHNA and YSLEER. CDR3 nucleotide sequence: TGCGCCAGCAGCCAAGGGAGCGGAGCCTACGAGCAGTACTTC. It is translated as CASSQGSGAYEQYF.

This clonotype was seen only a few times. CDR3 DNA sequence: TGCGCCAGCAGCTTGGAGGGCTTTGGAAATCAGCCCCAGCATTTT. As protein: CASSLEGFGNQPQHF. The genes are TRBV5-1 and TRBJ1-5; no reliable D call. With 0 bases removed from V and 4 bases from J, the gap between germline ends came to 11 bases. Germline loops: CDR1 SGHRS, CDR2 YFSETQ. The CDR3 is made up of 15 amino acids.

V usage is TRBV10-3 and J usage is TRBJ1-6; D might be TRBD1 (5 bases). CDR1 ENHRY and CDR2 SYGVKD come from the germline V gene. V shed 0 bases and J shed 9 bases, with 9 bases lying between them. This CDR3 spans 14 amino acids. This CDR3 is CAISESSGTSPLHF. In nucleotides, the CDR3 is TGTGCCATCAGTGAGTCCTCCGGGACTTCACCCCTCCACTTT.

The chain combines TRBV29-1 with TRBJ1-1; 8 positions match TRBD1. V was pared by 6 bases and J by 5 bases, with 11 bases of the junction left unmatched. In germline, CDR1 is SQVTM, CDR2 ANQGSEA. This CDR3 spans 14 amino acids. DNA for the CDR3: TGCAGCGTGACCGACAGGGGAGATGGGACTGAAGCTTTCTTT. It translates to CSVTDRGDGTEAFF.

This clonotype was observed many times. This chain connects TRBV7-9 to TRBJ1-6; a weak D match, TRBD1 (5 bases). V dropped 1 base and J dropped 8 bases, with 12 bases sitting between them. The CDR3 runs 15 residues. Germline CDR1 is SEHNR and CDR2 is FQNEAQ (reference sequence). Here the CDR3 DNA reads TGTGCCAGCAGCTTAGGGCAGGGCTGGGATTCACCCCTCCACTTT. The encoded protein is CASSLGQGWDSPLHF.

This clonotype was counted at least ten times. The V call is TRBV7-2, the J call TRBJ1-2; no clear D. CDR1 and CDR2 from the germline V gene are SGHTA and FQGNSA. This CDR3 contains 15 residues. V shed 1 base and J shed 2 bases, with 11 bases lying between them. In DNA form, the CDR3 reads TGTGCCAGCAGCTTAGTCGATGAACTGAACTATGGCTACACCTTC. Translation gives CASSLVDELNYGYTF. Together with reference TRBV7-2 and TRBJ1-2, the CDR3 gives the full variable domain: GAGVSQSPSNKVTEKGKDVELRCDPISGHTALYWYRQSLGQGLEFLIYFQGNSAPDKSGLPSDRFSAERTGGSVSTLTIQRTQQEDSAVYLCASSLVDELNYGYTFGSGTRLTVV.

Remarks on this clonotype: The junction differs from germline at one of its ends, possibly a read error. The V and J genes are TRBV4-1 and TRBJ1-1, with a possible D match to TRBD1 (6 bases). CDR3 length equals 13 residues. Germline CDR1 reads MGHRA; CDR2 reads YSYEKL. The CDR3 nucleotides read TGCGCCAGCAGCCGTACAGGGAACTCTGAAGCTTTCTTT. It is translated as CASSRTGNSEAFF.

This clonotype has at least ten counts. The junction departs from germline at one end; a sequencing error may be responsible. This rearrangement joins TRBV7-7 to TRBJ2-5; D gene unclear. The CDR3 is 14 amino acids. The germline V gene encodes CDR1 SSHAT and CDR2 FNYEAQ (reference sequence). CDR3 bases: TGTGCTAGCAGCTTTCCTGGGGACCAAGAGACCCAGTACTTC. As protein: CASSFPGDQETQYF.

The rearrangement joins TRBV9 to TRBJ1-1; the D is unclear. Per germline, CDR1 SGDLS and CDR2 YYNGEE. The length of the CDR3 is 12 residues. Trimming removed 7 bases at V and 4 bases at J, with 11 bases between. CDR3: CASDVRITEAFF. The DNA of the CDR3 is TGTGCCAGCGATGTGAGAATCACTGAAGCTTTCTTT.

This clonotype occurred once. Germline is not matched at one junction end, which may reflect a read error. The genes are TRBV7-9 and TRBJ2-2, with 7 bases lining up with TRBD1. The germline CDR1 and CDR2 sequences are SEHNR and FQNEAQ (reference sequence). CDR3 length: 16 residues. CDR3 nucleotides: TGTGCCAGCAGCTTTATCACAGGGGTCGACACCGGAGAGCTGTTTTTT. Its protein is CASSFITGVDTGELFF.

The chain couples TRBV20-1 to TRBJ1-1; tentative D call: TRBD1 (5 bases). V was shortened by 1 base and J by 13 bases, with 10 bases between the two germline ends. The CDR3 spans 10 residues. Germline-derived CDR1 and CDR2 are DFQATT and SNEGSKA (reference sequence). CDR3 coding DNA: TGCAGTGCTAGAGGGCAGGGTGGTTTCTTT. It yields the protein CSARGQGGFF.

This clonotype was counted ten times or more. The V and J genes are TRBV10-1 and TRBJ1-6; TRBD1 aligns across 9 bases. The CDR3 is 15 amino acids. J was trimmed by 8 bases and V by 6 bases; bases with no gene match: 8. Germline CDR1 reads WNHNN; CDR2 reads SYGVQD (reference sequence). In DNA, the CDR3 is TGCGCCAGCAGCCCTTCTGGACAGGGGTATTCACCCCTCCACTTT. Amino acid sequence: CASSPSGQGYSPLHF.

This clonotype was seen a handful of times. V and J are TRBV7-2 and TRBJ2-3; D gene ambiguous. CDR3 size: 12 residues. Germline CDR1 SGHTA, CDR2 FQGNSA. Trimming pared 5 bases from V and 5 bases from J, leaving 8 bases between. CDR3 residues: CASSPLGDTQYF. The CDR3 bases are TGTGCCAGCAGCCCCCTCGGAGATACGCAGTATTTT.

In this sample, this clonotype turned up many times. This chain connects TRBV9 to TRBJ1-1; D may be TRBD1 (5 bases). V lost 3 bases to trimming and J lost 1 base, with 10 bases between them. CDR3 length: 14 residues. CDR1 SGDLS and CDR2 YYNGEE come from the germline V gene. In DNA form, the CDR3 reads TGTGCCAGCAGCGCGGGGACGGGGAACACTGAAGCTTTCTTT. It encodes CASSAGTGNTEAFF.

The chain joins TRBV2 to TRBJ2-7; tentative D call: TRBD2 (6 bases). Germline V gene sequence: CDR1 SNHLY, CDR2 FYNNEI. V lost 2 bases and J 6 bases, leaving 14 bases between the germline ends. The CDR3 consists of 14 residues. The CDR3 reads CASSERGLPFEQYF. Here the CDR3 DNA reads TGTGCCAGCAGTGAAAGGGGACTCCCCTTCGAGCAGTACTTC.

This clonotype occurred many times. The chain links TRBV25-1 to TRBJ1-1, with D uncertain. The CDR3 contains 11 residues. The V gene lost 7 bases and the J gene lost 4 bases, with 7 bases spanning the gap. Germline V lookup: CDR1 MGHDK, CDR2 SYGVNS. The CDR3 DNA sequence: TGTGCCAGCAATTACACCACTGAAGCTTTCTTT. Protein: CASNYTTEAFF.

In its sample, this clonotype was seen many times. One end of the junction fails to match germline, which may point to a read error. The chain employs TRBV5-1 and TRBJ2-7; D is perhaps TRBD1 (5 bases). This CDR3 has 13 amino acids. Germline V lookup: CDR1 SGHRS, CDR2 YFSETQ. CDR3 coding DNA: TGTGCCAGCAGCTTAGGCAGGGTGGACGAGCAGTACTTC. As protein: CASSLGRVDEQYF.

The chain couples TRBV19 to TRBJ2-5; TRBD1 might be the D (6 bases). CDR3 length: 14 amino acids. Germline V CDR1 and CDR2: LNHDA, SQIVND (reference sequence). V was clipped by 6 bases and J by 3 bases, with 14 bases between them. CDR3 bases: TGTGCCAGTAGGAACGCCGGGACAAAAGAGACCCAGTACTTC. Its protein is CASRNAGTKETQYF.

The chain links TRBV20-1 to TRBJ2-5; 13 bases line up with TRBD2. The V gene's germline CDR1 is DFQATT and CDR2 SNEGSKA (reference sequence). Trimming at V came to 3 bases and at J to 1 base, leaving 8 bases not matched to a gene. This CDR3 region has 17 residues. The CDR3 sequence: CSARVGGTSGIQETQYF. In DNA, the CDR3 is TGCAGTGCTAGGGTGGGAGGGACTAGCGGGATCCAAGAGACCCAGTACTTC.

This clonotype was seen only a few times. The CDR3 here is CASSPGFFGTEAFF. The CDR3, as DNA: TGTGCCAGCAGCCCAGGGTTTTTTGGCACTGAAGCTTTCTTT. The rearrangement joins TRBV2 to TRBJ1-1; D possibly corresponds to TRBD1 (5 bases). CDR1 is SNHLY, CDR2 FYNNEI, per germline. The CDR3 runs 14 residues. Trimming removed 6 bases at V and 4 bases at J, with 15 bases between.

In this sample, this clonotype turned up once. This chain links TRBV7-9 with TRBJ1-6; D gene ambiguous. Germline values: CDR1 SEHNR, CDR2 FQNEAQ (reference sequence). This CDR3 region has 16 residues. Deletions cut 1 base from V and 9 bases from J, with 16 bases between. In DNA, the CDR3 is TGTGCCAGCAGCTTAGAGTCTAGCGGGGTCGTTTCACCCCTCCACTTT. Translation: CASSLESSGVVSPLHF.

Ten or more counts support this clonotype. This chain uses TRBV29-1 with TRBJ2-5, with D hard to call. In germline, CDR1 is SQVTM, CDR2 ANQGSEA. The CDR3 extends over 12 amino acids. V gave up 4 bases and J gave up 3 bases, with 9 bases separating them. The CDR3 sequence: CSVADREETQYF. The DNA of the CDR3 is TGCAGCGTTGCTGATAGGGAAGAGACCCAGTACTTC.

CDR3 sequence reads: CASSLPTGAQTEAFF. The CDR3 DNA follows: TGTGCCAGCAGCTTACCCACCGGGGCGCAAACTGAAGCTTTCTTT. The chain joins TRBV11-2 to TRBJ1-1; a weak D match, TRBD1 (5 bases). The germline V gene encodes CDR1 SGHAT and CDR2 FQNNGV. The V gene lost 2 bases and the J gene lost 5 bases, with 15 bases spanning the gap. The CDR3 is made up of 15 amino acids.

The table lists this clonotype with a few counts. For the CDR3, the DNA is TGTGCCAGCAGGCTGGAGGGGTTAGCGAACACTGAAGCTTTCTTT. Its protein is CASRLEGLANTEAFF. The chain employs TRBV7-9 and TRBJ1-1; D is possibly TRBD1 (5 bases). The CDR3 totals 15 residues. Germline loops: CDR1 SEHNR, CDR2 FQNEAQ (reference sequence). Trimming stripped 6 bases from V and 1 base from J, with 15 bases between.

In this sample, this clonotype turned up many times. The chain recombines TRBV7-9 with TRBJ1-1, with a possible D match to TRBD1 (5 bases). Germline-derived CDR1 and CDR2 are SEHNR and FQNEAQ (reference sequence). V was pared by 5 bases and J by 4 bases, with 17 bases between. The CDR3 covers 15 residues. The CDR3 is CASSPRGGIGTEAFF. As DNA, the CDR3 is TGTGCCAGCAGCCCAAGGGGCGGGATCGGCACTGAAGCTTTCTTT.

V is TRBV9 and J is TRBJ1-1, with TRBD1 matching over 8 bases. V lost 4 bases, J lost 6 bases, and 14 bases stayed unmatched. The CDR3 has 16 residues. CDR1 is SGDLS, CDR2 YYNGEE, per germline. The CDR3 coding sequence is TGTGCCAGCAGCTCCCCTACGGACAGGGAGGGAGCTGAAGCTTTCTTT. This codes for CASSSPTDREGAEAFF.

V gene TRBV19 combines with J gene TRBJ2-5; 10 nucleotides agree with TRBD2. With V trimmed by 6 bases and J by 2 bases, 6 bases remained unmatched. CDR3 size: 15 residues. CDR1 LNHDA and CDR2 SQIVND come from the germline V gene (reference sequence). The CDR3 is CASRDETSGQETQYF. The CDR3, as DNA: TGTGCCAGTAGAGACGAGACTAGCGGGCAAGAGACCCAGTACTTC.